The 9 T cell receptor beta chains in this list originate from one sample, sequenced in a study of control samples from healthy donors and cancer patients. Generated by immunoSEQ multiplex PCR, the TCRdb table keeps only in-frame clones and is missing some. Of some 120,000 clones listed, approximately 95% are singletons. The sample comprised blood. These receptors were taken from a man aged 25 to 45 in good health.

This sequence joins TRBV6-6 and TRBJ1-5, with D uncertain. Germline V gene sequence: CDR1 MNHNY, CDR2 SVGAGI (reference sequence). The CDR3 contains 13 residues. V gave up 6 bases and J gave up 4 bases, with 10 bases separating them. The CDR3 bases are TGTGCCAGCAGCTTACTTGGAAATCAGCCCCAGCATTTT. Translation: CASSLLGNQPQHF.

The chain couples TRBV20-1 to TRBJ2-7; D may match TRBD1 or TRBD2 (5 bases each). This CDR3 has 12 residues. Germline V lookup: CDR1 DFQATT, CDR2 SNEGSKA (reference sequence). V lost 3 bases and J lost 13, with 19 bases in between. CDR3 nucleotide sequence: TGCAGTGCTAGTAGATCCGGGGCAGGCCGTTACTTC. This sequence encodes CSASRSGAGRYF.

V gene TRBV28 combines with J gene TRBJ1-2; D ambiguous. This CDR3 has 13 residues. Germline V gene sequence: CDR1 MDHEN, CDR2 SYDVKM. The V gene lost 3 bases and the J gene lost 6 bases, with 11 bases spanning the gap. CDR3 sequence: CASSFFSRDGYTF. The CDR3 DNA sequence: TGTGCCAGCAGTTTCTTTTCGCGGGATGGCTACACCTTC.

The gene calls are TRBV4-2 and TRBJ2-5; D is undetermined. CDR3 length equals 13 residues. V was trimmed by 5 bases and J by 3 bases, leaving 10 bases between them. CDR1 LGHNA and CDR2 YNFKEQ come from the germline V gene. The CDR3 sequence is CASSIAGEETQYF. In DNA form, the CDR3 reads TGTGCCAGCAGCATAGCAGGAGAAGAGACCCAGTACTTC.

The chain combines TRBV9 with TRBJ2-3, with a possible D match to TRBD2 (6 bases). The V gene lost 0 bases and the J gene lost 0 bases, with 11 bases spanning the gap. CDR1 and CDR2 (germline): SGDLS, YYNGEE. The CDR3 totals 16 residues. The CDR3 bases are TGTGCCAGCAGCGTAGCTCTCGGGGGTAGCACAGATACGCAGTATTTT. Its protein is CASSVALGGSTDTQYF.

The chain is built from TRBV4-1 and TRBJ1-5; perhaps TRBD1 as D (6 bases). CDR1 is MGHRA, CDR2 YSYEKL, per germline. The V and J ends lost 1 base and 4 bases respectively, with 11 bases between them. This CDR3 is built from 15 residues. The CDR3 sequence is CASSQGGRGNQPQHF. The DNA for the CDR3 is TGCGCCAGCAGCCAAGGGGGCAGGGGAAATCAGCCCCAGCATTTT.

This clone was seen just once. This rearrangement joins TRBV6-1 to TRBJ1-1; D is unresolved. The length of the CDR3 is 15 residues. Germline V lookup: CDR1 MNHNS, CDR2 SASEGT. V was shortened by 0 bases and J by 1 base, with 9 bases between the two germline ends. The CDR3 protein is CASSEAKLRNTEAFF. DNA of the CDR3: TGTGCCAGCAGTGAAGCCAAACTAAGGAACACTGAAGCTTTCTTT.

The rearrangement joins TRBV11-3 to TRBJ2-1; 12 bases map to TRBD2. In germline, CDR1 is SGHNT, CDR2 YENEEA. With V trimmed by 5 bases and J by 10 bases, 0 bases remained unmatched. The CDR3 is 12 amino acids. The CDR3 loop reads CASSGTSGEQFF. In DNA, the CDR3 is TGTGCCAGCAGCGGGACTAGCGGGGAGCAGTTCTTC.

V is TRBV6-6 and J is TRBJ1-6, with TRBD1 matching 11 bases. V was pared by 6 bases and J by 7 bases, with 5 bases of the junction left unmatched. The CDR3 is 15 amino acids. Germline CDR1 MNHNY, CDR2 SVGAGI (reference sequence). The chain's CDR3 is CASRAGTGGNSPLHF. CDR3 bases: TGTGCCAGCAGGGCCGGGACAGGGGGGAATTCACCCCTCCACTTT.